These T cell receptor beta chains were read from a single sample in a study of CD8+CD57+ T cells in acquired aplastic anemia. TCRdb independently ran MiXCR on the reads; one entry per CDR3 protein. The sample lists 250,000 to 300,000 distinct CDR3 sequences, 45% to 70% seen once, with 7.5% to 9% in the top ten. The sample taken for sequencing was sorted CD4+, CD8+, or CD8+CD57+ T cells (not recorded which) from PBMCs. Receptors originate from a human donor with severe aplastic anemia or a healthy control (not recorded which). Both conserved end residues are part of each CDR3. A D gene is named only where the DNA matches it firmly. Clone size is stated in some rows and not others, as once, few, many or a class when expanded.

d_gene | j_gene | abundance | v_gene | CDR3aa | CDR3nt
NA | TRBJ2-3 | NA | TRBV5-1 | CASSSGQRTDTQYF | TGCGCCAGCAGCTCCGGACAGCGCACAGATACGCAGTATTTT
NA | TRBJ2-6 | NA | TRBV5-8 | CASSLGSRANVLTF | TGTGCCAGCAGCTTGGGGAGCCGGGCCAACGTCCTGACTTTC
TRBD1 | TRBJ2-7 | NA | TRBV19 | CASSTGTGGSYEQYF | TGTGCCAGTAGTACTGGGACAGGGGGTTCCTACGAGCAGTACTTC
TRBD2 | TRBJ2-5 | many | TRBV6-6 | CASSLGLAHSRETQYF | TGTGCCAGCAGTCTTGGACTAGCTCACTCGCGAGAGACCCAGTACTTC
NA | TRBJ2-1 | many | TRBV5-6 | CASSFRSSLPYNEQFF | TGTGCCAGCAGCTTCAGATCGAGCTTACCCTACAATGAGCAGTTCTTC
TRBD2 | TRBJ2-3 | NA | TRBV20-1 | CSAGGLAGTDTQYF | TGCAGTGCTGGTGGGCTAGCGGGCACAGATACGCAGTATTTT
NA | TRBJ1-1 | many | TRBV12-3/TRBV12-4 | CASSTKTNTEAFF | TGTGCCAGCAGTACAAAGACGAACACTGAAGCTTTCTTT
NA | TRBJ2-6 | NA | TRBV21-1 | CASSRVSGANVLTF | TGTGCCAGCAGTCGAGTATCCGGGGCCAACGTCCTGACTTTC
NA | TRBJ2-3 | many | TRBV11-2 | CASSLDRPQDTQYF | TGTGCCAGCAGCTTAGATCGCCCGCAGGATACGCAGTATTTT
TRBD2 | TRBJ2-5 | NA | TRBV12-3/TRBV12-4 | CASSSSGGRVETQYF | TGTGCCAGCAGTTCTAGCGGGGGGAGGGTGGAGACCCAGTACTTC
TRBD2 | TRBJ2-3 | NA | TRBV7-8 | CASSLGGGVTDTQYF | TGTGCCAGCAGCTTAGGCGGGGGGGTCACAGATACGCAGTATTTT
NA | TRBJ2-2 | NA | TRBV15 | CATSRRLRTNTGELFF | TGTGCCACCAGCAGGCGCCTCAGAACGAACACCGGGGAGCTGTTTTTT
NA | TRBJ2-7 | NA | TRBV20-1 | CSAMDSPYEQYF | TGCAGTGCTATGGACTCTCCCTACGAGCAGTACTTC
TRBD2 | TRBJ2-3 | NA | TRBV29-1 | CSVESGAPGTDTQYF | TGCAGCGTGGAAAGCGGGGCCCCCGGCACAGATACGCAGTATTTT
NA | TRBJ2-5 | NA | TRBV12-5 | CASSGPFPEETQYF | TGTGCCAGCAGCGGGCCTTTCCCCGAAGAGACCCAGTACTTC
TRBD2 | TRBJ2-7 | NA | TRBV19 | CASSRGTSGTTYEQYF | TGTGCCAGTAGTAGGGGGACTAGCGGAACTACCTACGAGCAGTACTTC
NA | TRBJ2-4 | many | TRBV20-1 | CSATPEEGQYF | TGCAGTGCTACCCCCGAAGAGGGTCAGTACTTC
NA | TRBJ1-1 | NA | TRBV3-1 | CASSRTGNMNTEAFF | TGTGCCAGCAGCCGAACAGGAAACATGAACACTGAAGCTTTCTTT
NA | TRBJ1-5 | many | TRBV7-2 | CASSLLQAKDQPQHF | TGTGCCAGCAGCTTATTACAGGCCAAGGATCAGCCCCAGCATTTT
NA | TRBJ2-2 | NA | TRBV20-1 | CSARVPGHGTGELFF | TGCAGTGCTAGAGTTCCCGGCCACGGGACCGGGGAGCTGTTTTTT
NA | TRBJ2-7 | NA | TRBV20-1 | CSARVSYEQYF | TGCAGTGCTAGAGTCTCATACGAGCAGTACTTC
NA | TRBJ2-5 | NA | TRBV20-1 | CSALNDAQPQYF | TGCAGTGCGCTAAACGATGCTCAGCCCCAGTACTTC
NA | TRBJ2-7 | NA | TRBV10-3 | CAISDGGRYYEQYF | TGTGCCATCAGTGACGGAGGGCGGTACTACGAGCAGTACTTC
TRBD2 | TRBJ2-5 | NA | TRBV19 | CASSTSKRGARETQYF | TGTGCCAGTAGTACCTCTAAGCGGGGGGCCCGAGAGACCCAGTACTTC
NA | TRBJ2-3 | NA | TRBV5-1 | CASSLADLTDTQYF | TGCGCCAGCAGCTTGGCGGACCTCACAGATACGCAGTATTTT
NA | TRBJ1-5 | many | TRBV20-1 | CSARETADNQPQHF | TGCAGTGCTAGAGAAACAGCGGACAATCAGCCCCAGCATTTT
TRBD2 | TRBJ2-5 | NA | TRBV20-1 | CSAIEASGGYQETQYF | TGCAGTGCCATCGAAGCTAGCGGGGGGTACCAAGAGACCCAGTACTTC
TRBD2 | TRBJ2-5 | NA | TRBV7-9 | CASSWREGVEETQYF | TGTGCCAGCAGCTGGAGGGAGGGCGTAGAAGAGACCCAGTACTTC
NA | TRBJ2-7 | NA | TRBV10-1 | CASSEGSTLQYF | TGCGCCAGCAGTGAAGGCTCTACTTTGCAGTACTTC
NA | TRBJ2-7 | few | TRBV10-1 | CASSVGGSTPYEQYF | TGCGCCAGCAGTGTCGGGGGCTCTACCCCCTACGAGCAGTACTTC
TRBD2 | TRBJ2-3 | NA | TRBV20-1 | CSARSSGSPYF | TGCAGTGCTAGGTCCAGCGGGAGTCCGTATTTT
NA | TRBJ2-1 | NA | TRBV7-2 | CASNGGRDEQFF | TGTGCCAGCAACGGGGGCCGCGATGAGCAGTTCTTC
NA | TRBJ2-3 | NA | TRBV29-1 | CSTEGGGTDTQYF | TGCAGCACGGAGGGGGGGGGCACAGATACGCAGTATTTT
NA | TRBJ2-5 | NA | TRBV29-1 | CSVARAREETQYF | TGCAGCGTTGCCCGGGCGAGGGAAGAGACCCAGTACTTC
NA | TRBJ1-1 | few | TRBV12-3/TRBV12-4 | CASNDPRHGAGDTEAFF | TGTGCCAGCAACGATCCTAGACACGGCGCGGGGGACACTGAAGCTTTCTTT
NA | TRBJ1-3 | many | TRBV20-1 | CSAPTRPGDSGNTIYF | TGCAGTGCTCCTACAAGGCCAGGGGACTCTGGAAACACCATATATTTT
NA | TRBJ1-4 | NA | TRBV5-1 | CASSLLAGEKLFF | TGCGCCAGCAGCTTGTTGGCGGGGGAAAAACTGTTTTTT
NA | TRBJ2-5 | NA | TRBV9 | CASSVGQGTQYF | TGTGCCAGCAGCGTAGGGCAAGGGACCCAGTACTTC
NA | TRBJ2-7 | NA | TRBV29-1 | CSAPDKTYEQYF | TGCAGTGCCCCAGACAAAACCTACGAGCAGTACTTC
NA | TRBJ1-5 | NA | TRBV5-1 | CASSFVGTGNQPQHF | TGCGCCAGCAGCTTTGTGGGAACAGGCAATCAGCCCCAGCATTTT
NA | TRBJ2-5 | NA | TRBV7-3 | CASSLGPGGTQYF | TGTGCCAGCAGCTTGGGGCCCGGGGGGACCCAGTACTTC
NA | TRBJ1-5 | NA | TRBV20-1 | CSARSLETAFNQPQHF | TGCAGTGCTAGAAGTTTGGAGACTGCCTTTAATCAGCCCCAGCATTTT
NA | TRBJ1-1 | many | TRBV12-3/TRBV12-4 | CASSLRGGENTEAFF | TGTGCCAGCAGTTTACGAGGTGGGGAGAACACTGAAGCTTTCTTT
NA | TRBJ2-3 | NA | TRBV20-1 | CSTTVQSTDTQYF | TGCAGTACTACCGTTCAATCCACAGATACGCAGTATTTT